This is a list of T cell receptor beta chains from one sample in a study of CD8 T cells in Susac syndrome. TCRdb passed the immunoSEQ multiplex PCR reads through MiXCR, listing each CDR3 protein once. The sample records 250,000 to 300,000 distinct CDR3 sequences, over 75% being singletons. Sequenced input: CD8+ T cells from PBMCs. These receptors were taken from a human donor with multiple sclerosis. Both conserved end residues are part of each CDR3. The D gene is left open where the match is weak. Clone size is shown for a subset of rows, as once, few, many or a class of expanded clone.

TRBV14,TRBJ1-1,.,once,CASSPTINTEAFF,TGTGCCAGCAGCCCCACAATAAACACTGAAGCTTTCTTT
TRBV6-1,TRBJ1-5,.,few,CASSDDQPQHF,TGTGCCAGCAGTGACGATCAGCCCCAGCATTTT
TRBV30,TRBJ2-3,.,.,CAWTPSGLSTDTQYF,TGTGCCTGGACACCATCAGGACTGAGCACAGATACGCAGTATTTT
TRBV19,TRBJ1-2,.,.,CATSTSDRTYGYTF,TGTGCCACCTCGACCTCCGACAGAACCTATGGCTACACCTTC
TRBV5-4,TRBJ2-1,TRBD2,.,CASRRALAGNNNEQFF,TGTGCCAGCAGAAGAGCGCTAGCGGGCAACAACAATGAGCAGTTCTTC
TRBV4-3,TRBJ1-1,.,.,CASSQDRQLMNTEAFF,TGCGCCAGCAGCCAAGACCGACAGCTCATGAACACTGAAGCTTTCTTT
TRBV24-1,TRBJ1-2,.,.,CATSAGTLTYGYTF,TGTGCCACCAGTGCCGGGACTCTGACCTATGGCTACACCTTC
TRBV6-2/TRBV6-3,TRBJ2-1,TRBD2,.,CASRGAGVLDEQFF,TGTGCCAGCAGGGGAGCGGGAGTCCTCGATGAGCAGTTCTTC
TRBV24-1,TRBJ2-2,.,.,CATSQTNRELFF,TGTGCCACCAGTCAGACCAACCGGGAGCTGTTTTTT
TRBV7-9,TRBJ2-2,TRBD2,.,CASSLIGTSGRLNTGELFF,TGTGCCAGCAGCCTAATCGGGACTAGCGGGAGGCTTAACACCGGGGAGCTGTTTTTT
TRBV4-3,TRBJ1-2,.,.,CASSQFRITNYGYTF,TGCGCCAGCAGCCAGTTCAGGATTACTAACTATGGCTACACCTTC
TRBV27,TRBJ1-5,.,.,CASSRTTVRGSIQPQHF,TGTGCCAGCAGCCGAACGACAGTTAGGGGATCAATTCAGCCCCAGCATTTT
TRBV10-3,TRBJ2-7,TRBD1,.,CAISSPDRVSYEQYF,TGTGCCATCAGTAGCCCGGACAGGGTCTCCTACGAGCAGTACTTC
TRBV9,TRBJ2-1,.,once,CASSVWTRGGNEQFF,TGTGCCAGCAGCGTATGGACTAGGGGGGGCAATGAGCAGTTCTTC
TRBV20-1,TRBJ1-2,.,.,CSAEQGNYGYTF,TGCAGTGCTGAACAGGGCAACTATGGCTACACCTTC
TRBV5-6,TRBJ2-7,TRBD1,few,CASSLVGTAYEQYF,TGTGCCAGCAGCTTGGTTGGGACAGCCTACGAGCAGTACTTC
TRBV28,TRBJ2-2,.,.,CASSLTSLNTGELFF,TGTGCCAGCAGTTTAACCAGCCTGAACACCGGGGAGCTGTTTTTT
TRBV7-8,TRBJ2-7,.,few,CASSRRDLLYEQYF,TGTGCCAGCAGCCGTCGGGACCTGCTCTACGAGCAGTACTTC
TRBV28,TRBJ1-1,.,once,CASSLNLAGEAFF,TGTGCCAGCAGTTTGAACCTTGCTGGTGAAGCTTTCTTT
TRBV27,TRBJ2-1,.,.,CASSLSHAGTYNEQFF,TGTGCCAGCAGTTTATCTCACGCGGGAACCTACAATGAGCAGTTCTTC
TRBV28,TRBJ2-3,TRBD2,.,CASKGAGGPTDTQYF,TGTGCCAGCAAAGGAGCGGGAGGCCCAACAGATACGCAGTATTTT
TRBV18,TRBJ2-2,.,.,CASSPEHSLGWTGELFF,TGTGCCAGCTCACCAGAGCACAGTCTGGGGTGGACCGGGGAGCTGTTTTTT
TRBV18,TRBJ2-7,.,.,CASSLVLSLYEQYF,TGTGCCAGCTCACTGGTTCTGTCCCTTTACGAGCAGTACTTC
TRBV6-1,TRBJ2-7,.,.,CASSSITQGPYEQYF,TGTGCCAGCAGCTCAATCACGCAGGGACCATACGAGCAGTACTTC
TRBV27,TRBJ2-7,TRBD2,.,CASSTLAGGEGEQYF,TGTGCCAGCAGTACTCTAGCGGGAGGGGAGGGCGAGCAGTACTTC
TRBV28,TRBJ1-1,.,.,CASSLWARELHKNTEAFF,TGTGCCAGCAGTCTCTGGGCCCGGGAACTCCACAAGAACACTGAAGCTTTCTTT
TRBV27,TRBJ2-7,.,.,CASSSQGREQYF,TGTGCCAGCAGTTCACAGGGCCGGGAGCAGTACTTC
TRBV2,TRBJ2-1,.,.,CATTFPPHNEQFF,TGTGCCACCACTTTCCCGCCCCACAATGAGCAGTTCTTC
TRBV5-1,TRBJ2-5,.,.,CASSLDGYVYQETQYF,TGCGCCAGCAGCTTGGACGGGTATGTGTACCAAGAGACCCAGTACTTC
TRBV19,TRBJ1-1,TRBD1,once,CASSAPGQGVTEAFF,TGTGCCAGTAGTGCCCCGGGACAGGGAGTCACTGAAGCTTTCTTT
TRBV14,TRBJ2-7,.,.,CASSPGGTYEQYF,TGTGCCAGCAGCCCCGGGGGAACCTACGAGCAGTACTTC
TRBV5-4,TRBJ2-3,TRBD2,.,CASSLIGTSGRKPPDTQYF,TGTGCCAGCAGCTTGATTGGGACTAGCGGGAGGAAGCCCCCAGATACGCAGTATTTT
TRBV12-5,TRBJ1-2,.,.,CASGLPRGPEGVYGYTF,TGTGCTAGTGGTTTACCCAGAGGGCCAGAAGGGGTCTATGGCTACACCTTC
TRBV29-1,TRBJ2-5,.,.,CSVGVLGETQYF,TGCAGCGTTGGGGTCTTAGGGGAGACCCAGTACTTC
TRBV5-1,TRBJ2-3,.,.,CASTRSGGFDTQYF,TGCGCCAGCACGCGTTCCGGCGGGTTCGATACGCAGTATTTT
TRBV29-1,TRBJ2-4,TRBD2,.,CSVGIGLAIQYF,TGCAGCGTTGGAATAGGACTAGCTATTCAGTACTTC
TRBV19,TRBJ1-1,TRBD1,.,CASSIAGGVTEAFF,TGTGCCAGTAGTATAGCAGGGGGTGTCACTGAAGCTTTCTTT
TRBV28,TRBJ2-2,TRBD2,.,CASSFRTSGFTGELFF,TGTGCCAGCAGTTTCCGGACTAGCGGGTTCACCGGGGAGCTGTTTTTT